Listed here are 28 T cell receptor beta chains from one sample, sequenced in a study of OX40 agonist ivuxolimab in advanced cancers. Clones were read by immunoSEQ multiplex PCR, and TCRdb kept only the in-frame ones, dropping some. The sample records about 100,000 clones, about 91% being singletons. The source was CD4+ or CD8+ T cells sorted from blood, collected in a trial of the OX40 agonist ivuxolimab. Receptors were obtained from an adult with an advanced solid tumor such as melanoma, head and neck, liver or kidney cancer.

V gene TRBV5-1 combines with J gene TRBJ2-5; a possible D gene is TRBD1 (6 bases). The germline gives CDR1 SGHRS, CDR2 YFSETQ. Trimming took 4 bases from V and 5 from J, leaving 12 bases between them. The CDR3 is 13 amino acids. CDR3 residues: CASSEQGFETQYF. CDR3 sequence (DNA): TGCGCCAGCAGCGAACAGGGTTTCGAGACCCAGTACTTC. The full variable domain, rest sourced from reference TRBV5-1 and TRBJ2-5, is KAGVTQTPRYLIKTRGQQVTLSCSPISGHRSVSWYQQTPGQGLQFLFEYFSETQRNKGNFPGRFSGRQFSNSRSEMNVSTLELGDSALYLCASSEQGFETQYFGPGTRLLVL.

J is TRBJ1-1 and V is TRBV6-5; D is ambiguous. The germline V gene encodes CDR1 MNHEY and CDR2 SVGAGI. V lost 2 bases and J lost 6, with 10 bases in between. The CDR3 length is 13 residues. This chain's CDR3 is CASSYAGSSEAFF. For the CDR3, the DNA is TGTGCCAGCAGTTACGCTGGCTCATCTGAAGCTTTCTTT.

The CDR3 loop is CASSLGRATEAFF. The CDR3 nucleotides are TGTGCCAGCAGCCTCGGGAGGGCTACTGAAGCTTTCTTT. The chain has TRBV9 and TRBJ1-1; no clear D gene. Trimming cost V 4 bases and J 5 bases, with 12 bases left between them. Germline V gives CDR1 SGDLS, CDR2 YYNGEE. This CDR3 is 13 amino acids long.

The chain has TRBV19 and TRBJ2-6; D gene unclear. This CDR3 comprises 15 residues. CDR1 and CDR2 from the germline V gene are LNHDA and SQIVND (reference sequence). V was cut by 5 bases and J by 0 bases, with 8 bases left in between. The CDR3: CASSSTHSGANVLTF. CDR3 nucleotide sequence: TGTGCCAGTAGTTCGACACACTCTGGGGCCAACGTCCTGACTTTC.

V and J are TRBV19 and TRBJ2-6; D ambiguous. This CDR3 has 16 residues. Germline assignment: CDR1 LNHDA and CDR2 SQIVND (reference sequence). Trimming pared 6 bases from V and 0 bases from J, leaving 12 bases between. CDR3 sequence (DNA): TGTGCCAGTAGATCGAACCCCAGCTCTGGGGCCAACGTCCTGACTTTC. Translating gives CASRSNPSSGANVLTF.

This clone was seen only a few times. The chain recombines TRBV5-1 with TRBJ2-7; D gene unclear. The CDR3 sequence is 13 residues long. V shed 0 bases and J shed 5 bases, with 9 bases lying between them. Looked up from germline, CDR1 is SGHRS and CDR2 is YFSETQ. CDR3 DNA sequence: TGCGCCAGCAGCTTGGACGGCACTCACGAGCAGTACTTC. Translation: CASSLDGTHEQYF.

The gene calls are TRBV7-2 and TRBJ2-3; possibly TRBD2 for D (6 bases). Trimming shortened V by 1 base and J by 5 bases, and 13 bases separated the two germline ends. The CDR3 has 15 residues. CDR1 is SGHTA, CDR2 FQGNSA, per germline. The CDR3 DNA follows: TGTGCCAGCAGCTTAGGCCGCGGGGCGGGAGATACGCAGTATTTT. This gives the protein CASSLGRGAGDTQYF. Using reference TRBV7-2 and TRBJ2-3 for the parts outside the CDR3, the full variable domain is GAGVSQSPSNKVTEKGKDVELRCDPISGHTALYWYRQSLGQGLEFLIYFQGNSAPDKSGLPSDRFSAERTGGSVSTLTIQRTQQEDSAVYLCASSLGRGAGDTQYFGPGTRLTVL.

This chain links TRBV6-6 with TRBJ1-2, with D possibly matching TRBD1 (6 bases). V lost 7 bases and J lost 10, with 13 bases in between. The CDR3 spans 11 residues. The germline CDR1 and CDR2 sequences are MNHNY and SVGAGI (reference sequence). The CDR3 sequence: CASNRDLTYTF. For the CDR3, the DNA is TGTGCCAGCAACAGGGATTTAACCTACACCTTC.

This clone is a singleton in its sample. The V and J genes are TRBV6-6 and TRBJ2-7; TRBD1 aligns across 11 bases. The CDR3 contains 14 residues. The germline CDR1 and CDR2 sequences are MNHNY and SVGAGI (reference sequence). Trimming took 5 bases from V and 4 from J; bases not matched to a gene: 4. This chain's CDR3 is CASSQRDRGYEQYF. The DNA for the CDR3 is TGTGCCAGCAGTCAGAGGGACAGGGGGTACGAGCAGTACTTC.

The chain combines TRBV7-2 with TRBJ1-1; D is unclear. Germline CDR1 reads SGHTA; CDR2 reads FQGNSA. Trimming removed 6 bases at V and 2 bases at J, with 10 bases between. This CDR3 contains 13 residues. CDR3 in amino acids: CASRGKGNTEAFF. The CDR3 DNA sequence: TGTGCCAGCAGGGGAAAAGGAAACACTGAAGCTTTCTTT.

CDR3 residues: CASSLVGTGVMADTQYF. The CDR3 bases are TGTGCCAGCAGTTTGGTCGGGACAGGGGTTATGGCAGATACGCAGTATTTT. The V gene is TRBV28, the J gene TRBJ2-3; 10 bases agree with TRBD1. Per germline, CDR1 MDHEN and CDR2 SYDVKM. The V gene end was trimmed by 3 bases and the J gene end by 4 bases; junction bases not matched to a gene: 10. The CDR3 has 17 residues.

V is TRBV15 and J is TRBJ2-2, with D perhaps matching TRBD1 or TRBD2 (5 bases each). The CDR3 is 15 amino acids. Trimming shortened V by 1 base and J by 4 bases, and 10 bases separated the two germline ends. Germline V gene sequence: CDR1 LNHNV, CDR2 YYDKDF (reference sequence). This CDR3 is CATSRGGDSTGELFF. Written as DNA, the CDR3 is TGTGCCACCAGCAGAGGAGGGGATAGCACCGGGGAGCTGTTTTTT.

This chain joins TRBV4-3 and TRBJ2-3; 9 bases match TRBD2. Germline trimming cut 3 bases from V and 5 bases from J; bases unmatched to any gene: 9. The CDR3 runs 16 residues. The V gene's germline CDR1 is LGHNA and CDR2 YSLEER. CDR3 sequence reads: CASSHQEGLAIDTQYF. CDR3 sequence (DNA): TGCGCCAGCAGCCACCAAGAGGGACTAGCTATAGATACGCAGTATTTT.

The rearrangement links TRBV9 to TRBJ2-5; 9 positions match TRBD2. Germline CDR1 reads SGDLS; CDR2 reads YYNGEE. V shed 4 bases, J shed 3 bases, and the junction held 13 bases outside the gene matches. The CDR3 loop spans 17 amino acids. Here the CDR3 reads CASSIGGSGSWEETQYF. The CDR3 region has the DNA TGTGCCAGCAGCATAGGAGGTAGCGGGAGTTGGGAAGAGACCCAGTACTTC.

In this sample, this clone turned up once. The chain combines TRBV6-5 with TRBJ2-7; 7 bases align to TRBD2. Per germline, CDR1 MNHEY and CDR2 SVGAGI. The CDR3 is 12 amino acids. The trim removed 8 bases at V and 5 bases at J, leaving 6 bases unmatched. CDR3 sequence (DNA): TGTGCCAGCGGGAGGGGAATCGACGAGCAGTACTTC. It encodes CASGRGIDEQYF.

This clone was seen just once. J is TRBJ2-2 and V is TRBV19, with a weak D call TRBD2 (5 bases). CDR1 LNHDA and CDR2 SQIVND come from the germline V gene (reference sequence). V was trimmed by 7 bases and J by 5 bases, leaving 14 bases between them. This CDR3 is 14 amino acids long. The CDR3 is CASNIEGSTGELFF. The CDR3, as DNA: TGTGCCAGTAATATCGAGGGCTCGACCGGGGAGCTGTTTTTT.

This chain connects TRBV4-3 to TRBJ2-5, with TRBD2 identical over 8 bases. The CDR3 spans 14 residues. J gave up 5 bases and V 1 base, and 3 bases lay outside the gene matches. CDR1 and CDR2 from the germline V gene are LGHNA and YSLEER. CDR3 nucleotide sequence: TGCGCCAGCAGCCAAGTCCTAGCGGGTGAGACCCAGTACTTC. Its translation: CASSQVLAGETQYF.

The rearrangement uses TRBV15 and TRBJ2-1; D is possibly TRBD2 (5 bases). The V end was cut by 4 bases, the J end by 7 bases, with 29 bases between. CDR1 is LNHNV, CDR2 YYDKDF, per germline (reference sequence). The length of the CDR3 is 19 residues. The CDR3, as DNA: TGTGCCACCAGCATAAGCGTAGATCCTACGGGGAATAGGGCAAATGAGCAGTTCTTC. Protein product: CATSISVDPTGNRANEQFF.

In DNA form, the CDR3 reads TGCGCCAGCAGCCAAGAGGGGACAGGGTTAACCGGGGAGCTGTTTTTT. Translated, it gives CASSQEGTGLTGELFF. V is TRBV4-3 and J is TRBJ2-2, with 9 bases lining up with TRBD1. Germline V gene lookup returns CDR1 LGHNA and CDR2 YSLEER. CDR3 length equals 16 residues. Unmatched junction bases numbered 4, after V lost 0 bases and J lost 5 bases.

This chain joins TRBV5-6 and TRBJ2-3; 8 nucleotides agree with TRBD1. V lost 3 bases to trimming and J lost 0 bases; unmatched junction nucleotides: 3. Germline V gives CDR1 SGHDT, CDR2 YYEEEE. This CDR3 is 15 amino acids long. Here the CDR3 DNA reads TGTGCCAGCAGCTCCGGGACAGGTAGCACAGATACGCAGTATTTT. Translating it yields CASSSGTGSTDTQYF.

This clone was seen a single time. CDR3 protein: CASSQAITLGSTGELFF. CDR3 nucleotides: TGCGCCAGCAGCCAAGCTATAACCTTGGGAAGCACCGGGGAGCTGTTTTTT. V usage is TRBV4-3 and J usage is TRBJ2-2, with D uncertain. With 1 base removed from V and 4 bases from J, the gap between germline ends came to 16 bases. This CDR3 has 17 residues. Germline V lookup: CDR1 LGHNA, CDR2 YSLEER.

This clone was seen just once. J is TRBJ1-2 and V is TRBV5-6, with 7 bases fitting TRBD1. This CDR3 spans 19 amino acids. Germline CDR1 reads SGHDT; CDR2 reads YYEEEE. Unmatched junction bases numbered 21, after V lost 3 bases and J lost 4 bases. The CDR3 DNA follows: TGTGCCAGCAGCTGGGTCCGTTTGGACAGGCTTATCAGAAGCTATGGCTACACCTTC. It specifies CASSWVRLDRLIRSYGYTF.

The J gene is TRBJ2-3, the V gene TRBV4-3, with D unresolved. Deletions cut 0 bases from V and 3 bases from J, with 1 base between. The germline V gene has CDR1 LGHNA and CDR2 YSLEER. The CDR3 sequence is 12 residues long. The CDR3 DNA reads TGCGCCAGCAGCCAAGAAACAGATACGCAGTATTTT. It is translated as CASSQETDTQYF.

The V call is TRBV11-3, the J call TRBJ2-2; D remains ambiguous. The CDR3 is 13 residues long. The germline gives CDR1 SGHNT, CDR2 YENEEA. The ends were cut back, 5 bases at V and 4 bases at J, with 8 bases in the middle. The CDR3 region is CASSPAATGELFF. The CDR3 DNA is TGTGCCAGCAGCCCGGCAGCCACCGGGGAGCTGTTTTTT.

This chain links TRBV19 with TRBJ1-5, with a tentative D call TRBD1 (5 bases). CDR1 and CDR2 (germline): LNHDA, SQIVND (reference sequence). The CDR3 covers 19 residues. V dropped 4 bases and J dropped 2 bases, with 24 bases sitting between them. The CDR3 is CASSTHSPGLRGGNQPQHF. CDR3 coding DNA: TGTGCCAGTAGTACCCACTCTCCGGGACTACGAGGGGGCAATCAGCCCCAGCATTTT. The variable domain in full, with the rest retrieved from reference TRBV19 and TRBJ1-5, is DGGITQSPKYLFRKEGQNVTLSCEQNLNHDAMYWYRQDPGQGLRLIYYSQIVNDFQKGDIAEGYSVSREKKESFPLTVTSAQKNPTAFYLCASSTHSPGLRGGNQPQHFGDGTRLSIL.

In its sample, this clone was seen a few times. This chain uses TRBV10-3 with TRBJ2-7; 7 bases are a match to TRBD1. The V gene's germline CDR1 is ENHRY and CDR2 SYGVKD. J was trimmed by 3 bases and V by 4 bases; bases with no gene match: 0. The CDR3 has 12 amino acids. The CDR3 sequence: CAISGQGYEQYF. The CDR3 region has the DNA TGTGCCATCAGTGGACAGGGCTACGAGCAGTACTTC.

With regard to this clone: The sample holds other DNA sequences that translate to the same CDR3. The chain joins TRBV28 to TRBJ1-3; maybe TRBD1 (5 bases). This CDR3 contains 14 residues. Germline V CDR1 and CDR2: MDHEN, SYDVKM. V shed 2 bases and J shed 0 bases, with 5 bases lying between them. The CDR3 sequence is CASSLGGSGNTIYF. CDR3 DNA sequence: TGTGCCAGCAGTTTAGGGGGCTCTGGAAACACCATATATTTT.

This chain links TRBV7-9 with TRBJ1-1, with D tentatively TRBD1 (6 bases). Trimming stripped 8 bases from V and 0 bases from J, with 16 bases between. Per the germline V gene, CDR1 is SEHNR and CDR2 is FQNEAQ (reference sequence). The length of the CDR3 is 15 residues. The CDR3 reads CASLSGQSMNTEAFF. DNA of the CDR3: TGTGCCAGCTTATCCGGACAGAGCATGAACACTGAAGCTTTCTTT.